This T cell receptor beta chain was observed in a study of T cells after yellow fever vaccination. Study outcomes and limitations: Most primary-vaccination clones recurred post-booster (around 95% CD4, 88% CD8). By day 5 rather than day 15, the secondary response had peaked, though it was weaker. Abundant clonotypes from the bulk population could get into FACS-sorted repertoires as contaminants.

Notes on this clonotype: Its cognate antigen is unknown.

5'RACE template switching added a universal primer site and UMIs to TCR cDNA. TCRdb used MiXCR to reprocess the 5' RACE reads, holding one entry per CDR3 protein. The sample lists 450,000 to 550,000 distinct CDR3 sequences; about 19% were seen once. Germline lookup yields CDR1 MDHEN and CDR2 SYDVKM. CDR3 length equals 12 residues. V gave up 3 bases and J gave up 9 bases, with 9 bases separating them. This clonotype was obtained from a young man who received the YFV17D yellow fever vaccine. J is TRBJ2-1 and V is TRBV28, with D unclear. This specimen consisted of PBMCs, obtained 15 days after the yellow fever booster vaccination. CDR3 coding DNA: TGTGCCAGCAGTTTGGTGGCTCTTGAGCAGTTCTTC. The encoded protein is CASSLVALEQFF.